This T cell receptor (beta chain) stems from a study of blood T cells in healthy people across ages. Study results and limitations: Per-million-T-cell TCR beta diversity fell roughly linearly with age. Diversity figures based on one million T cells were deemed too low.

Together with a sample-barcoded 5' primer, a J-beta primer mix was included in a second PCR lasting about 7 to 11 cycles. TCRdb ran MiXCR on the 5' RACE reads and lists one entry per CDR3 protein. The table shows 650,000 to 900,000 distinct CDR3 sequences, with around 68% occurring only once. About this clonotype itself: Its specificity is unknown.

The length of the CDR3 is 15 residues. J was trimmed by 2 bases and V by 4 bases; bases with no gene match: 9. Per germline, CDR1 SGHDT and CDR2 YYEEEE. Input material: blood. V usage is TRBV5-6 and J usage is TRBJ2-7, with TRBD1 matching over 7 bases. This clonotype was sampled from a man under 40 in good health. The CDR3 DNA reads as TGTGCCAGCAGCACGACAGGGTACCATCCCTACGAGCAGTACTTC. Its translation: CASSTTGYHPYEQYF. The whole variable domain, remainder taken from reference TRBV5-6 and TRBJ2-7, is DAGVTQSPTHLIKTRGQQVTLRCSPKSGHDTVSWYQQALGQGPQFIFQYYEEEERQRGNFPDRFSGHQFPNYSSELNVNALLLGDSALYLCASSTTGYHPYEQYFGPGTRLTVT.